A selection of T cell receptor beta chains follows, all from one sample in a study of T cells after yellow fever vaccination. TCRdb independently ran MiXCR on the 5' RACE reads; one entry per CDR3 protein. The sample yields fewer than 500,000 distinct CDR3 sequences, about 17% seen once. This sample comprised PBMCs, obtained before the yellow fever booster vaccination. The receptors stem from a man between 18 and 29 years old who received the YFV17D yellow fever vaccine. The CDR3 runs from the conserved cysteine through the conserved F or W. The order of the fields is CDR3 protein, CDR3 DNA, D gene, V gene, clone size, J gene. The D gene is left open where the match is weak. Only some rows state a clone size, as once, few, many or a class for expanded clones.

CDR3aa: CSSSVRGLGDTQYF
CDR3nt: TGCAGCTCCTCCGTTAGGGGTCTCGGAGATACGCAGTATTTT
d_gene: -
v_gene: TRBV29-1
abundance: -
j_gene: TRBJ2-3

CDR3aa: CASSNLAESSYNEQFF
CDR3nt: TGCGCCAGCAGCAACTTAGCGGAAAGCTCCTACAATGAGCAGTTCTTC
d_gene: -
v_gene: TRBV5-1
abundance: -
j_gene: TRBJ2-1

CDR3aa: CSAADSGGAGDTQYF
CDR3nt: TGCAGTGCTGCAGACAGCGGGGGGGCGGGAGATACGCAGTATTTT
d_gene: TRBD2
v_gene: TRBV20-1
abundance: many
j_gene: TRBJ2-3

CDR3aa: CASSGDPSQPQHF
CDR3nt: TGCGCCAGCAGCGGGGACCCCAGTCAGCCCCAGCATTTT
d_gene: -
v_gene: TRBV5-1
abundance: many
j_gene: TRBJ1-5

CDR3aa: CASSSDPKPGELFF
CDR3nt: TGTGCCAGCAGTTCTGACCCGAAACCCGGGGAGCTGTTTTTT
d_gene: -
v_gene: TRBV7-9
abundance: -
j_gene: TRBJ2-2

CDR3aa: CSYNPRNQEDTQYF
CDR3nt: TGCAGCTATAACCCCCGAAACCAGGAAGATACGCAGTATTTT
d_gene: -
v_gene: TRBV29-1
abundance: -
j_gene: TRBJ2-3

CDR3aa: CAISEMTTNTGELFF
CDR3nt: TGTGCCATCAGTGAGATGACAACGAACACCGGGGAGCTGTTTTTT
d_gene: -
v_gene: TRBV10-3
abundance: many
j_gene: TRBJ2-2

CDR3aa: CASSYVESTDTQYF
CDR3nt: TGTGCCAGCAGTTACGTCGAGAGCACAGATACGCAGTATTTT
d_gene: -
v_gene: TRBV6-6
abundance: few
j_gene: TRBJ2-3

CDR3aa: CASSDSLASDTQYF
CDR3nt: TGTGCCAGCAGTGACAGTCTAGCGTCAGATACGCAGTATTTT
d_gene: -
v_gene: TRBV2
abundance: -
j_gene: TRBJ2-3

CDR3aa: CASSRPTGGRNEQFF
CDR3nt: TGTGCCAGCAGCCGCCCAACTGGGGGGCGCAATGAGCAGTTCTTC
d_gene: -
v_gene: TRBV3-1
abundance: many
j_gene: TRBJ2-1

CDR3aa: CASSLTATGANVLTF
CDR3nt: TGTGCCAGCAGTTTAACCGCCACTGGGGCCAACGTCCTGACTTTC
d_gene: -
v_gene: TRBV12-3/TRBV12-4
abundance: -
j_gene: TRBJ2-6

CDR3aa: CASSQDNEDGYTF
CDR3nt: TGTGCCAGCAGCCAAGATAACGAGGATGGCTACACCTTC
d_gene: -
v_gene: TRBV4-2
abundance: -
j_gene: TRBJ1-2

CDR3aa: CASSVQVRGTEAFF
CDR3nt: TGCGCCAGCAGCGTACAGGTCAGGGGCACTGAAGCTTTCTTT
d_gene: -
v_gene: TRBV4-3
abundance: few
j_gene: TRBJ1-1

CDR3aa: CSASRQQNSNQPQHF
CDR3nt: TGCAGTGCTAGTCGACAGCAAAATAGCAATCAGCCCCAGCATTTT
d_gene: -
v_gene: TRBV20-1
abundance: -
j_gene: TRBJ1-5

CDR3aa: CASSPGASYEQYF
CDR3nt: TGTGCCAGCAGCCCCGGGGCTTCCTACGAGCAGTACTTC
d_gene: -
v_gene: TRBV7-6
abundance: -
j_gene: TRBJ2-7

CDR3aa: CATSDEAYGYTF
CDR3nt: TGTGCCACCAGTGATGAGGCTTATGGCTACACCTTC
d_gene: -
v_gene: TRBV24-1
abundance: few
j_gene: TRBJ1-2

CDR3aa: CSVVVGAVNTEAFF
CDR3nt: TGCAGCGTTGTAGTGGGGGCGGTGAACACTGAAGCTTTCTTT
d_gene: -
v_gene: TRBV29-1
abundance: -
j_gene: TRBJ1-1

CDR3aa: CASSRRGGSSYNEQFF
CDR3nt: TGTGCCAGCAGCCGCCGAGGAGGGTCGTCCTACAATGAGCAGTTCTTC
d_gene: -
v_gene: TRBV4-2
abundance: few
j_gene: TRBJ2-1

CDR3aa: CASSLDGGVNQPQHF
CDR3nt: TGTGCCAGCAGTTTAGACGGAGGGGTTAATCAGCCCCAGCATTTT
d_gene: -
v_gene: TRBV12-3/TRBV12-4
abundance: -
j_gene: TRBJ1-5

CDR3aa: CASSQEGLAGNTQYF
CDR3nt: TGCGCCAGCAGCCAAGAAGGACTAGCGGGGAATACGCAGTATTTT
d_gene: TRBD2
v_gene: TRBV4-3
abundance: -
j_gene: TRBJ2-3

CDR3aa: CSVAGGSTDTQYF
CDR3nt: TGCAGCGTTGCGGGGGGGAGCACAGATACGCAGTATTTT
d_gene: TRBD2
v_gene: TRBV29-1
abundance: -
j_gene: TRBJ2-3

CDR3aa: CSARKRGAQETQYF
CDR3nt: TGCAGTGCTAGAAAGCGGGGGGCCCAAGAGACCCAGTACTTC
d_gene: TRBD2
v_gene: TRBV20-1
abundance: -
j_gene: TRBJ2-5

CDR3aa: CATSASIDAYSTDTQYF
CDR3nt: TGTGCCACCAGTGCCAGCATAGACGCCTATAGCACAGATACGCAGTATTTT
d_gene: -
v_gene: TRBV15
abundance: few
j_gene: TRBJ2-3

CDR3aa: CASTDWAGANYGYTF
CDR3nt: TGTGCCAGCACTGATTGGGCAGGGGCTAACTATGGCTACACCTTC
d_gene: -
v_gene: TRBV7-9
abundance: -
j_gene: TRBJ1-2

CDR3aa: CSARWDSTDTQYF
CDR3nt: TGCAGTGCTAGGTGGGACAGCACAGATACGCAGTATTTT
d_gene: -
v_gene: TRBV20-1
abundance: -
j_gene: TRBJ2-3

CDR3aa: CASSQDPGIYEQYF
CDR3nt: TGTGCCAGCAGCCAAGATCCAGGGATCTACGAGCAGTACTTC
d_gene: -
v_gene: TRBV4-2
abundance: -
j_gene: TRBJ2-7

CDR3aa: CASSRRDRATMNTEAFF
CDR3nt: TGCGCCAGCAGCCGCCGGGACAGGGCGACCATGAACACTGAAGCTTTCTTT
d_gene: TRBD1
v_gene: TRBV4-3
abundance: -
j_gene: TRBJ1-1

CDR3aa: CASSSSPGAQYF
CDR3nt: TGTGCCAGCAGCTCCTCCCCTGGGGCCCAGTACTTC
d_gene: -
v_gene: TRBV7-7
abundance: -
j_gene: TRBJ2-5